Listed here is a single TCR beta chain. CDR3 size: 15 residues. Trimming took 7 bases from V and 3 from J; bases not matched to a gene: 11. CDR1 and CDR2 from the germline V gene are SGDLS and YYNGEE. Stability of Graves' hyperthyroidism was defined as absent ophthalmopathy progression within 18 months. In patients aged 18 to 65, hyperthyroidism was newly diagnosed, with duration under 2 months. Uncontrolled infection, other autoimmune disease, pregnancy or lactation led to exclusion. Using less than 12 ml of fresh peripheral blood, PBMCs were prepared. There were TCR beta CDR3 regions amplified from RNA transcripts. During a first-round RT-PCR of the TCR CDR3, the HTBI primer set was used. TCRdb re-analysed the multiplex PCR reads in MiXCR, keeping a single row per CDR3 protein. The sample includes about 96,000 distinct CDR3 sequences, roughly half of them seen just once. The data derive from a study of T cells in Graves' hyperthyroidism and ophthalmopathy.

Input material: blood. This sequence joins TRBV9 and TRBJ1-1; 8 positions match TRBD1. This receptor was taken from a woman aged 40 to 55 with Graves' hyperthyroidism. The CDR3 sequence: CASSLTTGGDTEAFF. The CDR3 DNA follows: TGTGCCAGCTCCCTAACTACAGGGGGGGACACTGAAGCTTTCTTT.